Sequencing of this TCR beta chain was carried out in a study of blood T cell repertoires in COVID-19. Deletions cut 7 bases from V and 6 bases from J, with 12 bases between. Germline V gene sequence: CDR1 MDHEN, CDR2 SYDVKM. CDR3 size: 12 residues. In the authors' workflow: Amplification of reference gene primers provided the estimated nucleated cell counts. The table came from immunoSEQ multiplex PCR; TCRdb's copy has only in-frame clones and leaves some out. Clone size and the V and J calls come from that table; the DNA yielded D and trimming. This sample carries fewer than 95,000 clones, 80% to 90% of them seen once, and the ten largest clones take approximately 9.3%.

Sequencing used peripheral blood. The chain uses TRBV28 and TRBJ1-1; D possibly corresponds to TRBD1 (5 bases). The sequence came from a man in his fifties or sixties with acute or convalescent COVID-19. The CDR3 region has the DNA TGTGCCAGCAATCCGGCGGGGGCTGAAGCTTTCTTT. Translating gives CASNPAGAEAFF.